The 2 T cell receptor beta chains presented below share a single source sample, sequenced in a study of chemoradiotherapy in HPV16-positive cancers. Clones were read by immunoSEQ multiplex PCR, and TCRdb kept only the in-frame ones, dropping some. The table records approximately 3,100 clones, about 88% of them present only once. Sequenced here: tumor tissue, sampled from a patient who underwent chemoradiotherapy. The receptors come from a human donor with HPV-associated anogenital cancer.

This clone was observed a few times. V gene TRBV18 combines with J gene TRBJ2-3; 8 bases are a match to TRBD2. The junction had 13 bases not matched to a gene; V was cut back by 4 bases and J by 1 base. The germline gives CDR1 KGHSH, CDR2 LQKENI. The CDR3 is 18 amino acids. CDR3 residues: CASSLGLPGGIGTDTQYF. CDR3 sequence (DNA): TGTGCCAGCTCACTGGGACTCCCGGGAGGGATTGGCACAGATACGCAGTATTTT.

The J gene is TRBJ1-1, the V gene TRBV2; D gene uncertain. V dropped 8 bases and J dropped 4 bases, with 11 bases sitting between them. This CDR3 contains 12 residues. Germline V gene lookup returns CDR1 SNHLY and CDR2 FYNNEI. The CDR3 loop reads CASRLGSTEAFF. For the CDR3, the DNA is TGTGCCAGCCGGTTAGGCAGCACTGAAGCTTTCTTT.